This paragraph covers one T cell receptor beta chain sequence. This record comes from a study of T cells expressing NK-cell markers. TCRdb reprocessed the 5' RACE reads, with one entry per CDR3 protein and no DNA. There are 250,000 to 300,000 distinct CDR3 sequences in the sample, with roughly 0.4% held by the top ten. Germline V gene sequence: CDR1 SGHAT, CDR2 FQDESV (reference sequence). The CDR3 runs 15 residues. This chain uses TRBV11-1 with TRBJ2-7; the TRBD2 assignment by TCRdb is unverifiable without DNA. This receptor was obtained from a man aged 18 to 30 in good health. The sample was blood T cells: a sorted CD56 or NKG2C T cell subset, CD4+ or CD8+ T cells, or bulk PBMC T cells (not recorded which). The CDR3 sequence: CASSPGTLLTYEQYF. Filled out from reference TRBV11-1 and TRBJ2-7, the complete variable domain reads EAEVAQSPRYKITEKSQAVAFWCDPISGHATLYWYRQILGQGPELLVQFQDESVVDDSQLPKDRFSAERLKGVDSTLKIQPAELGDSAMYLCASSPGTLLTYEQYFGPGTRLTVT.